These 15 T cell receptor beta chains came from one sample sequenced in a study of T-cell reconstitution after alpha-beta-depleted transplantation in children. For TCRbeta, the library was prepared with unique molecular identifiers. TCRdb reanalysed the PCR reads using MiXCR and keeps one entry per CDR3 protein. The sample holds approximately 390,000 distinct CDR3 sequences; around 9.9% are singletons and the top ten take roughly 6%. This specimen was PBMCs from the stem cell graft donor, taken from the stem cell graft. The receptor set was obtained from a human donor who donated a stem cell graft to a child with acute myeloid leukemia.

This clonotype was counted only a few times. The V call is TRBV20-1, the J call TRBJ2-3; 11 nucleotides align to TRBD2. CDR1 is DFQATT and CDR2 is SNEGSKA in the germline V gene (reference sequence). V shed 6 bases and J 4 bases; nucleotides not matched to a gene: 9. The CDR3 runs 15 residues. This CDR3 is CSAPIAGGLADTQYF. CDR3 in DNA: TGCAGTGCGCCTATAGCGGGAGGGCTGGCAGATACGCAGTATTTT.

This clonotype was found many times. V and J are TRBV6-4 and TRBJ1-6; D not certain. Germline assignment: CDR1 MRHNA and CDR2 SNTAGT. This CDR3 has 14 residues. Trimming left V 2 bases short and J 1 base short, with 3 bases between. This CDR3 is CASSDGSYNSPLHF. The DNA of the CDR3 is TGTGCCAGCAGTGACGGATCCTATAATTCACCCCTCCACTTT.

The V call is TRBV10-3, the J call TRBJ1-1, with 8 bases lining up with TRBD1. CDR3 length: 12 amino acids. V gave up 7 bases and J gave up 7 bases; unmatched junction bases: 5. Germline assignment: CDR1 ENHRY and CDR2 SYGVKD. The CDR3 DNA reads TGTGCCATCACTATGACAGGGGTTGAAGCTTTCTTT. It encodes CAITMTGVEAFF.

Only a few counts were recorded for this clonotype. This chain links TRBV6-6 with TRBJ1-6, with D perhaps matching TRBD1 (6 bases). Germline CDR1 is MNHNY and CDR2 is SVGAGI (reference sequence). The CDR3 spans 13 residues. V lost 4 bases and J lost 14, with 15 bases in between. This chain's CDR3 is CASSSLRGQTLHF. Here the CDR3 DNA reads TGTGCCAGCAGTTCACTCCGGGGACAAACCCTCCACTTT.

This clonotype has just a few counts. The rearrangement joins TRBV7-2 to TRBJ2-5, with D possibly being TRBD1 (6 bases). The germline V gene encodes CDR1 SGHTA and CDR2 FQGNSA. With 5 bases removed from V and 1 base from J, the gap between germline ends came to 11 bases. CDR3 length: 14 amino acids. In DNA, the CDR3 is TGTGCCAGCAGCAAAGGGACACTCCAAGAGACCCAGTACTTC. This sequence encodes CASSKGTLQETQYF.

As DNA, the CDR3 is TGTGCCAGCAGCTTGTCGCCGAGACAGGGCCTGTACGTC. The encoded protein is CASSLSPRQGLYV. The chain recombines TRBV5-6 with TRBJ2-7; 7 bases are a match to TRBD1. CDR1 and CDR2 from the germline V gene are SGHDT and YYEEEE. Unmatched junction bases numbered 10, after V lost 1 base and J lost 12 bases. This CDR3 region has 13 residues.

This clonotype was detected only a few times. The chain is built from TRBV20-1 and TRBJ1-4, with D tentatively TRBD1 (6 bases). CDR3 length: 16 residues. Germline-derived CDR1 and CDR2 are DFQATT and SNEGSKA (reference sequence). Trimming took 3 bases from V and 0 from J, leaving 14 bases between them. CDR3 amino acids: CSASSGTLATNEKLFF. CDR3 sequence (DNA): TGCAGTGCTAGCTCCGGGACACTGGCAACTAATGAAAAACTGTTTTTT.

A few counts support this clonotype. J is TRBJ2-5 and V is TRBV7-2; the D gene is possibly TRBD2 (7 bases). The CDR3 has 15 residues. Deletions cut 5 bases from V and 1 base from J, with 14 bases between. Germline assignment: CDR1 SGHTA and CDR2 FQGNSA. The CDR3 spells CASSRGGGLQETQYF. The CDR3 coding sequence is TGTGCCAGCAGCCGAGGGGGAGGGCTCCAAGAGACCCAGTACTTC.

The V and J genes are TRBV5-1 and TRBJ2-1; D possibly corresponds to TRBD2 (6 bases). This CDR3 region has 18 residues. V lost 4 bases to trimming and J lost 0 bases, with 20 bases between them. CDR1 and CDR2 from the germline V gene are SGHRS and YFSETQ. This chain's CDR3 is CASSPHWGSGNSYNEQFF. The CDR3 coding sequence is TGCGCCAGCAGCCCCCATTGGGGTAGCGGAAACTCCTACAATGAGCAGTTCTTC.

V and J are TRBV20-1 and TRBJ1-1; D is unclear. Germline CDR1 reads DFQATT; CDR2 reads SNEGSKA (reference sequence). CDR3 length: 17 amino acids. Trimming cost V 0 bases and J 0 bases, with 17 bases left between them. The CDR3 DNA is TGCAGTGCTAGAGAACTGGGCGCCGGAAAGATGAACACTGAAGCTTTCTTT. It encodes CSARELGAGKMNTEAFF.

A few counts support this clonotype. CDR3 DNA: TGTGCCAGCAGTTTGAGGGAGTGGACAGATACGCAGTATTTT. This sequence encodes CASSLREWTDTQYF. V is TRBV12-3 or TRBV12-4 and J is TRBJ2-3, with TRBD2 as a possible D gene (5 bases). The CDR3 sequence is 14 residues long. V was clipped by 3 bases and J by 3 bases, with 10 bases between them.

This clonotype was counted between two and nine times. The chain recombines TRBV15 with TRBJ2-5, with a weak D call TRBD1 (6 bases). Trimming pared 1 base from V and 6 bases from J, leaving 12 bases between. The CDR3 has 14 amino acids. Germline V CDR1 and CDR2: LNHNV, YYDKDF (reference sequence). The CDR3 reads CATSRAEGGQTQYF. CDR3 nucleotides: TGTGCCACCAGCAGAGCGGAAGGGGGACAGACCCAGTACTTC.

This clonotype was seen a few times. The DNA of the CDR3 is TGCAGCGTTGAGGGCCGTTCAGATACGCAGTATTTT. Protein product: CSVEGRSDTQYF. This chain joins TRBV29-1 and TRBJ2-3; D not certain. This CDR3 has 12 amino acids. V shed 3 bases and J shed 4 bases, with 8 bases lying between them. Germline lookup yields CDR1 SQVTM and CDR2 ANQGSEA.

The CDR3 is CASSVAGGLDEQYF. CDR3 DNA sequence: TGTGCCAGCAGCGTAGCTGGGGGGCTCGACGAGCAGTACTTC. J is TRBJ2-7 and V is TRBV9; either TRBD1 or TRBD2 may fit D (6 bases each). The germline V and J ends were trimmed by 0 bases and 5 bases, with 12 bases remaining between them. The germline CDR1 and CDR2 sequences are SGDLS and YYNGEE. This CDR3 has 14 amino acids.

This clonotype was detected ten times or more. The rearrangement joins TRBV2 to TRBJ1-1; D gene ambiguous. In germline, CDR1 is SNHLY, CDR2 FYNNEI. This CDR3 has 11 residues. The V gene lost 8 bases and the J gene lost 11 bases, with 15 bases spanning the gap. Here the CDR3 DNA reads TGTGCCAGCCTCCAGCTAGGAAACGCTTTCTTT. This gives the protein CASLQLGNAFF. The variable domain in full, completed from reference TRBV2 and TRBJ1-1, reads EPEVTQTPSHQVTQMGQEVILRCVPISNHLYFYWYRQILGQKVEFLVSFYNNEISEKSEIFDDQFSVERPDGSNFTLKIRSTKLEDSAMYFCASLQLGNAFFGQGTRLTVV.